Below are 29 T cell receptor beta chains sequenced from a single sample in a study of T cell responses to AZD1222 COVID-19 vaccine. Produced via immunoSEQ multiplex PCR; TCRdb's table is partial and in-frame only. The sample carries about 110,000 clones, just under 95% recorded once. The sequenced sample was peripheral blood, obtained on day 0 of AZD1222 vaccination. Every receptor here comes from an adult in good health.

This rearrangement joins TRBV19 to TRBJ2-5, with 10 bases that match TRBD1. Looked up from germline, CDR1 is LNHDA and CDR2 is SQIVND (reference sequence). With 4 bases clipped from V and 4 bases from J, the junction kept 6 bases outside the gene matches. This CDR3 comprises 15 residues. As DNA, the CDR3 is TGTGCCAGTAGTAGGGACAGGGGAAGTGGAGAGACCCAGTACTTC. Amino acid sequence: CASSRDRGSGETQYF. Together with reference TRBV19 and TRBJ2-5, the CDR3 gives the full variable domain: DGGITQSPKYLFRKEGQNVTLSCEQNLNHDAMYWYRQDPGQGLRLIYYSQIVNDFQKGDIAEGYSVSREKKESFPLTVTSAQKNPTAFYLCASSRDRGSGETQYFGPGTRLLVL.

CDR3 sequence: CASSLVPGTYEQYF. The DNA of the CDR3 is TGCGCCAGCAGCTTGGTTCCGGGAACCTACGAGCAGTACTTC. The rearrangement joins TRBV5-1 to TRBJ2-7; D might be TRBD2 (5 bases). Between the trimmed V and J ends, which lost 0 bases and 2 bases, there was a span of 9 bases. Germline CDR1 and CDR2: SGHRS and YFSETQ. This CDR3 region has 14 residues. Together with reference TRBV5-1 and TRBJ2-7, the CDR3 gives the full variable domain: KAGVTQTPRYLIKTRGQQVTLSCSPISGHRSVSWYQQTPGQGLQFLFEYFSETQRNKGNFPGRFSGRQFSNSRSEMNVSTLELGDSALYLCASSLVPGTYEQYFGPGTRLTVT.

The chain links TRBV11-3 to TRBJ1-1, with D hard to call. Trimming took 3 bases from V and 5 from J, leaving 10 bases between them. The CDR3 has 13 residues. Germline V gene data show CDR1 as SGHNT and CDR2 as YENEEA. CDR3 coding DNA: TGTGCCAGCAGCTTTGGGGTAGGGACTGAAGCTTTCTTT. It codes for CASSFGVGTEAFF.

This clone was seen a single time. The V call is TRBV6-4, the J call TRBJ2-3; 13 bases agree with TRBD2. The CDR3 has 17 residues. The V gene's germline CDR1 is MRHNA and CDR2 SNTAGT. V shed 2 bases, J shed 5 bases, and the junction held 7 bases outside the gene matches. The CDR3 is CASSDRGLAGEGDTQYF. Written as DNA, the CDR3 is TGTGCCAGCAGTGACCGTGGACTAGCGGGGGAGGGAGATACGCAGTATTTT.

In DNA form, the CDR3 reads TGTGCCAGCAGCTTCCACGTTGGTACCTACGAGCAGTACTTC. It encodes CASSFHVGTYEQYF. The chain is built from TRBV11-2 and TRBJ2-7, with no clear D. Trimming pared 3 bases from V and 2 bases from J, leaving 11 bases between. The length of the CDR3 is 14 residues. Germline V CDR1 and CDR2: SGHAT, FQNNGV. The full variable domain, in which reference TRBV11-2 and TRBJ2-7 provide the parts outside the CDR3, is EAGVAQSPRYKIIEKRQSVAFWCNPISGHATLYWYQQILGQGPKLLIQFQNNGVVDDSQLPKDRFSAERLKGVDSTLKIQPAKLEDSAVYLCASSFHVGTYEQYFGPGTRLTVT.

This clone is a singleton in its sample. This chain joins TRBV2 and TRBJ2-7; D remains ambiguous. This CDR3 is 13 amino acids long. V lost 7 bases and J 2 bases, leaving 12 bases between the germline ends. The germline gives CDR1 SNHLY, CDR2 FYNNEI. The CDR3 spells CASTRTQAYEQYF. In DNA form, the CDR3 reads TGTGCCAGCACACGTACTCAGGCCTACGAGCAGTACTTC.

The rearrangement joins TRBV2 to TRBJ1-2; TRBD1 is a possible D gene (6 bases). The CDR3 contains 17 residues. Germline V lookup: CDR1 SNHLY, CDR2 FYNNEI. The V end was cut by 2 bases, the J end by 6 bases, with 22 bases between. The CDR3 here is CASSESTGPGNYDGYTF. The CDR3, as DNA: TGTGCCAGCAGTGAAAGTACAGGGCCCGGGAACTACGATGGCTACACCTTC.

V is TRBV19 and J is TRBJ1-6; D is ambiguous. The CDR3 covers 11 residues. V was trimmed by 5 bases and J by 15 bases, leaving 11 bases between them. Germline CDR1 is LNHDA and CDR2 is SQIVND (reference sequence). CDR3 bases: TGTGCCAGTAGTCCCGGTGGAGGCCTCCACTTT. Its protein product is CASSPGGGLHF.

The CDR3 DNA sequence: TGTGCCAGTAGTCCACAGGATTCGGCTCAGCCCCAGCATTTT. Encoded protein: CASSPQDSAQPQHF. This rearrangement joins TRBV19 to TRBJ1-5; tentatively, D is TRBD1 (5 bases). The CDR3 is made up of 14 amino acids. Germline-derived CDR1 and CDR2 are LNHDA and SQIVND (reference sequence). With 5 bases removed from V and 6 bases from J, the gap between germline ends came to 14 bases.

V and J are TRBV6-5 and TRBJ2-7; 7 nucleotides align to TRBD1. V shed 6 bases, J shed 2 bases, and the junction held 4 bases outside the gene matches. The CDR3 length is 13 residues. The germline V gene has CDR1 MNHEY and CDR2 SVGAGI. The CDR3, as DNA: TGTGCCAGCAGAAAAGGACAGGCCTACGAGCAGTACTTC. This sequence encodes CASRKGQAYEQYF.

The CDR3 coding sequence is TGTGCCAGCAGCCTCCGGTCTGGCTACACCTTC. Amino acids: CASSLRSGYTF. The rearrangement joins TRBV5-6 to TRBJ1-2, with unresolved D. CDR1 and CDR2 (germline): SGHDT, YYEEEE. The CDR3 totals 11 residues. V lost 4 bases to trimming and J lost 7 bases, with 8 bases between them.

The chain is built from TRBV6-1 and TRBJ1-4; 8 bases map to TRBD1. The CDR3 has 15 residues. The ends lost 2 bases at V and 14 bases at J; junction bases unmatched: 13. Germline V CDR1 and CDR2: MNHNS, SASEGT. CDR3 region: CASSELGTGDTRLFF. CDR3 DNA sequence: TGTGCCAGCAGTGAACTTGGGACAGGTGACACTAGGCTGTTTTTT.

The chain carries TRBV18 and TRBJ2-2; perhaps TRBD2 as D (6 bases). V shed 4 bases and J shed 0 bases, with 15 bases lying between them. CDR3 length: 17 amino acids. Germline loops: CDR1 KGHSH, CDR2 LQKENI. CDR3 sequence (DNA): TGTGCCAGCTCACGCGGCCAGGGACTGGCGAACACCGGGGAGCTGTTTTTT. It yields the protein CASSRGQGLANTGELFF. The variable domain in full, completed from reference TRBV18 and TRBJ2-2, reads NAGVMQNPRHLVRRRGQEARLRCSPMKGHSHVYWYRQLPEEGLKFMVYLQKENIIDESGMPKERFSAEFPKEGPSILRIQQVVRGDSAAYFCASSRGQGLANTGELFFGEGSRLTVL.

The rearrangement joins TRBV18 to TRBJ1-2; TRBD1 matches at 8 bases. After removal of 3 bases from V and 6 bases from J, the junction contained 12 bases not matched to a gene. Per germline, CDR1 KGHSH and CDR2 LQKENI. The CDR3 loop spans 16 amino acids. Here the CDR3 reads CASSPTTQGAENGYTF. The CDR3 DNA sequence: TGTGCCAGCTCACCTACAACTCAGGGGGCAGAGAATGGCTACACCTTC.

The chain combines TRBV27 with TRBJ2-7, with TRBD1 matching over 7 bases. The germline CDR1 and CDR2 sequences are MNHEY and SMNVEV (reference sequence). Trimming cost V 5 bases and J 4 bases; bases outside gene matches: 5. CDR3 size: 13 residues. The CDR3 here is CASSRGQVYEQYF. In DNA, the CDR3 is TGTGCCAGCAGTCGCGGACAGGTATACGAGCAGTACTTC.

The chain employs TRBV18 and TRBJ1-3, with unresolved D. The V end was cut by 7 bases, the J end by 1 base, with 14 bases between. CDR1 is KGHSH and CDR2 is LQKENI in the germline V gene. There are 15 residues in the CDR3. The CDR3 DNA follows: TGTGCCAGCTTCTCGGCGGGCGGGTCTGGAAACACCATATATTTT. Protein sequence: CASFSAGGSGNTIYF.

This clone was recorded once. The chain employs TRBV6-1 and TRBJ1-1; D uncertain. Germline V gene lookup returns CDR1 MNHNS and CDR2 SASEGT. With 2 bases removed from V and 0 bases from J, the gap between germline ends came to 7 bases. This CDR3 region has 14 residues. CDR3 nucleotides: TGTGCCAGCAGTGAACTCTCTTTGAACACTGAAGCTTTCTTT. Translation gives CASSELSLNTEAFF.

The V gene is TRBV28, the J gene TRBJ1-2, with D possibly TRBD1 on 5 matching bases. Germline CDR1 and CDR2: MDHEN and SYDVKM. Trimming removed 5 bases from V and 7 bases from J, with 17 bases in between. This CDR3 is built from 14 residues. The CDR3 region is CASSPLSGESGYTF. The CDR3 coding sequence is TGTGCCAGCAGTCCTCTCTCGGGGGAGAGTGGCTACACCTTC.

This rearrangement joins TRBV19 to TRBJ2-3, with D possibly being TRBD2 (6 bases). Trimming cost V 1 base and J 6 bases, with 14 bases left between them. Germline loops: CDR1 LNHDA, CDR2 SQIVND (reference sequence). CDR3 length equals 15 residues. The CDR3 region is CASSIGDSVGDTQYF. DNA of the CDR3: TGTGCCAGTAGTATAGGGGACTCCGTGGGGGATACGCAGTATTTT.

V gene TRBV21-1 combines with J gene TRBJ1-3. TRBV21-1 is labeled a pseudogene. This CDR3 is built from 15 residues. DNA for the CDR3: TGTGCCAGCAGCAATAACCGGAGCTCTGGAAACACCATATATTTT. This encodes CASSNNRSSGNTIYF.

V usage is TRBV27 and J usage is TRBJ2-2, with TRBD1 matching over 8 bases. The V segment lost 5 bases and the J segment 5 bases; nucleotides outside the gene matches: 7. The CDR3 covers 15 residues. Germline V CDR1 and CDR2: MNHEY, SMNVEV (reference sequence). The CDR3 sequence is CASSLTGERTGELFF. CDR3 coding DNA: TGTGCCAGCAGTCTGACAGGGGAGAGGACCGGGGAGCTGTTTTTT.

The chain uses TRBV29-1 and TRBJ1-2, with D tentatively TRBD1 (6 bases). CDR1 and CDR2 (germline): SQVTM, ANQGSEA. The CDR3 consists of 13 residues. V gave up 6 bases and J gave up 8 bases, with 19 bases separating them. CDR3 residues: CSVPPQGMGGYTF. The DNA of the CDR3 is TGCAGCGTCCCTCCCCAGGGGATGGGGGGCTACACCTTC.

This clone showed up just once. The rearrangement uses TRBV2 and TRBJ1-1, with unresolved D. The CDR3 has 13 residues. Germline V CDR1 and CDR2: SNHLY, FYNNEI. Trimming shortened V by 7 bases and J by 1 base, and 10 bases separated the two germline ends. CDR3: CASTEGKNTEAFF. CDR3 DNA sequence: TGTGCCAGCACCGAGGGAAAGAACACTGAAGCTTTCTTT.

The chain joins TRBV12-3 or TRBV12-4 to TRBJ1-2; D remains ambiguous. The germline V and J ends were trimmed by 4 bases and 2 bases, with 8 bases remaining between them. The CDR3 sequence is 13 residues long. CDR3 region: CASSSSTNYGYTF. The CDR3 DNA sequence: TGTGCCAGCAGTTCCAGTACCAACTATGGCTACACCTTC.

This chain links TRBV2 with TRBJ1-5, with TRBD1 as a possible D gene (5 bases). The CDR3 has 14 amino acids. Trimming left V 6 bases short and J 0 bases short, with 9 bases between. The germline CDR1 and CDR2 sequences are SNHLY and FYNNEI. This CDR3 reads CASRDIISNQPQHF. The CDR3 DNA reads TGTGCCAGCAGGGACATAATTAGCAATCAGCCCCAGCATTTT.

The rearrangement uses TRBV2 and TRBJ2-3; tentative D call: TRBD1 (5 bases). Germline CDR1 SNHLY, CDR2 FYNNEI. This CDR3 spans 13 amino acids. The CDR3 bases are TGTGTCGTTGGCAGGGTTGTTACAGATACGCAGTATTTT. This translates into CVVGRVVTDTQYF.

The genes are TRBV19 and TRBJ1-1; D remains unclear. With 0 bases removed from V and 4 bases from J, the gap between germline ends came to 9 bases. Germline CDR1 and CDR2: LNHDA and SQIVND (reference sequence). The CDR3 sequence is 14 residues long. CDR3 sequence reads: CASSIDWVSTEAFF. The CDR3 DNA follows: TGTGCCAGTAGTATAGATTGGGTCTCCACTGAAGCTTTCTTT.

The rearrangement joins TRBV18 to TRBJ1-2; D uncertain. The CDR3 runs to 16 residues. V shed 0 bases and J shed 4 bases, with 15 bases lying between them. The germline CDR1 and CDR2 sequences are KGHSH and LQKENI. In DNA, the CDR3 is TGTGCCAGCTCACCACCACCCGGCGATTTTAGCTATGGCTACACCTTC. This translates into CASSPPPGDFSYGYTF. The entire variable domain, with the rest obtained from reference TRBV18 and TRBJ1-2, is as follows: NAGVMQNPRHLVRRRGQEARLRCSPMKGHSHVYWYRQLPEEGLKFMVYLQKENIIDESGMPKERFSAEFPKEGPSILRIQQVVRGDSAAYFCASSPPPGDFSYGYTFGSGTRLTVV.

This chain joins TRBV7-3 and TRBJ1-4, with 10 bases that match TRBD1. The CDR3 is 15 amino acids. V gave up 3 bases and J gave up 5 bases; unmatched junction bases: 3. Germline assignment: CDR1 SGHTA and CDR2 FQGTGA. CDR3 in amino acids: CASSFRQGANEKLFF. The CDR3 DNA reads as TGTGCCAGCAGCTTCCGACAGGGGGCCAATGAAAAACTGTTTTTT. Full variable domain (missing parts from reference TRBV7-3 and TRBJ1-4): GAGVSQTPSNKVTEKGKYVELRCDPISGHTALYWYRQSLGQGPEFLIYFQGTGAADDSGLPNDRFFAVRPEGSVSTLKIQRTERGDSAVYLCASSFRQGANEKLFFGSGTQLSVL.